These T cell receptor beta chains were read from a single sample in a study of cytomegalovirus exposure and HLA in healthy donors. Produced via immunoSEQ multiplex PCR; TCRdb's table is partial and in-frame only. In the table there are about 50,000 clones, approximately 72% of which are singletons. Input material: PBMCs. The receptors stem from a woman in her forties or fifties in good health and CMV-seronegative. CDR3s include the opening cysteine and the closing phenylalanine or tryptophan. A D gene is named only where the DNA matches it firmly. A clone size is listed for some rows: how often the clone was seen (once, few, many), or a class if it is expanded.

d_call | j_call | clone_size | v_call | cdr3_nt | cdr3_aa
TRBD2 | TRBJ2-3 | . | TRBV2 | TGTGCCAGCAGTCTACTAGCGGGAACGGGCACAGATACGCAGTATTTT | CASSLLAGTGTDTQYF
TRBD2 | TRBJ2-3 | few | TRBV9 | TGTGCCAGCAGCGCGGTAGCGGGAGGCACAGATACGCAGTATTTT | CASSAVAGGTDTQYF
. | TRBJ2-6 | few | TRBV6-1 | TGTGCCAGCAAGGCCAGGAACTCTGGGGCCAACGTCCTGACTTTC | CASKARNSGANVLTF
TRBD2 | TRBJ2-7 | . | TRBV6-1 | TGTGCCAGCAGTGGCCCTATATGGGGAGGGAGATCCTACGAGCAGTACTTC | CASSGPIWGGRSYEQYF
TRBD2 | TRBJ2-7 | . | TRBV2 | TGTGCCGGATCTAGCGGACTCTACGACCAGTACTTC | CAGSSGLYDQYF
. | TRBJ1-1 | . | TRBV7-8 | TGTGCCAGCAGCTTAGCGACTATAACCACTGAAGCTTTCTTT | CASSLATITTEAFF
TRBD1 | TRBJ2-5 | once | TRBV28 | TGTGCCAGCAGTTTAGGGGACAGGGGATTGAAAGAGACCCAGTACTTC | CASSLGDRGLKETQYF
TRBD1 | TRBJ1-5 | . | TRBV19 | TGTGCCAGTAGTAGGGGACAGGGAGGCAGTCAGCCCCAGCATTTT | CASSRGQGGSQPQHF
TRBD2 | TRBJ2-3 | . | TRBV7-9 | TGTGCCAGCAGCTTCAGTAGCGGGGTGACAGATACGCAGTATTTT | CASSFSSGVTDTQYF
TRBD1 | TRBJ1-5 | . | TRBV7-9 | TGTGCCAGCAGCTTAGCATCAACAGGGGGCAATCAGCCCCAGCATTTT | CASSLASTGGNQPQHF
TRBD1 | TRBJ1-4 | . | TRBV7-2 | TGTGCCAGCAGCTCTTCCGGGACAGGGAGGGAAAAACTGTTTTTT | CASSSSGTGREKLFF
. | TRBJ2-3 | . | TRBV10-1 | TGCGCCAGCAGCAGAACAGGGCCAGATACGCAGTATTTT | CASSRTGPDTQYF